These 20 T cell receptor beta chains came from one sample sequenced in a study of cytomegalovirus exposure and HLA in healthy donors. PCR amplification relied on 60 Vbeta primers (plus 13 Jbeta primers). TCRdb's copy holds only in-frame clones and misses some; the assay was immunoSEQ multiplex PCR. Seen here are 150,000 to 200,000 clones, 9.5% to 15% observed once, and the top ten hold over 6.5%. Sequenced material: PBMCs. These receptors were collected from a middle-aged man in good health and CMV-seropositive.

The chain combines TRBV5-1 with TRBJ2-3, with a possible D match to TRBD1 (6 bases). The ends were cut back, 0 bases at V and 0 bases at J, with 8 bases in the middle. The CDR3 has 15 residues. Germline CDR1 reads SGHRS; CDR2 reads YFSETQ. CDR3 DNA: TGCGCCAGCAGCTTGGTGGGGGCCAGCACAGATACGCAGTATTTT. This gives the protein CASSLVGASTDTQYF.

The CDR3 nucleotides are TGTGCCAGTGGGGTCAGGGCCGGAAACACCATATATTTT. Encoded protein: CASGVRAGNTIYF. The chain joins TRBV19 to TRBJ1-3, with D perhaps TRBD1 (5 bases). The germline gives CDR1 LNHDA, CDR2 SQIVND (reference sequence). Between the trimmed V and J ends, which lost 8 bases and 4 bases, there was a span of 12 bases. This CDR3 contains 13 residues.

CDR3 DNA: TGTGCCAGCAGTTTTGGGCGGGGGGGGGAATCGAGGGATACGCAGTATTTT. It translates to CASSFGRGGESRDTQYF. This rearrangement joins TRBV27 to TRBJ2-3; 9 bases map to TRBD2. The CDR3 spans 17 residues. Looked up from germline, CDR1 is MNHEY and CDR2 is SMNVEV (reference sequence). V lost 3 bases to trimming and J lost 6 bases; unmatched junction nucleotides: 13.

This clone has a handful of counts. The rearrangement uses TRBV12-5 and TRBJ2-7, with 7 bases that match TRBD2. J was trimmed by 0 bases and V by 0 bases; bases with no gene match: 5. CDR1 is LGHNT, CDR2 FRNRAP, per germline. The CDR3 loop spans 16 amino acids. The CDR3 DNA reads TGTGCTAGTGGTTTGGTACGGCGGGGGAGCTCCTACGAGCAGTACTTC. The encoded protein is CASGLVRRGSSYEQYF.

This clone came up a few times. This chain joins TRBV6-5 and TRBJ1-4; 8 nucleotides line up with TRBD1. Germline loops: CDR1 MNHEY, CDR2 SVGAGI. The CDR3 is 13 amino acids. Germline trimming cut 6 bases from V and 6 bases from J; bases unmatched to any gene: 3. The CDR3 sequence is CASRDRAHEKLFF. The CDR3 coding sequence is TGTGCCAGCAGGGACAGGGCCCATGAAAAACTGTTTTTT.

This clone was picked up a small number of times. The rearrangement links TRBV19 to TRBJ2-6; 12 nucleotides align to TRBD1. The CDR3 consists of 18 residues. The junction had 9 bases not matched to a gene; V was cut back by 5 bases and J by 4 bases. The germline V gene encodes CDR1 LNHDA and CDR2 SQIVND (reference sequence). In DNA form, the CDR3 reads TGTGCCAGTAGTCCATGGGGACAGGGGGCGCAAGGGGCCAACGTCCTGACTTTC. This encodes CASSPWGQGAQGANVLTF.

The chain uses TRBV6-1 and TRBJ1-6; TRBD1 aligns across 10 bases. With 2 bases clipped from V and 0 bases from J, the junction kept 1 base outside the gene matches. Germline V gives CDR1 MNHNS, CDR2 SASEGT. The CDR3 spans 17 residues. The CDR3 is CASSEWTGGSYNSPLHF. The CDR3 DNA is TGTGCCAGCAGTGAATGGACAGGGGGCTCCTATAATTCACCCCTCCACTTT.

In its sample, this clone was seen a few times. The V gene is TRBV6-6, the J gene TRBJ2-7, with 7 nucleotides matching TRBD1. The CDR3 is 13 amino acids. Germline CDR1 and CDR2: MNHNY and SVGAGI (reference sequence). The V and J ends lost 5 bases and 3 bases, in that order; junction bases with no gene match: 4. CDR3 region: CASSRDSIYEQYV. The DNA of the CDR3 is TGTGCCAGCAGTAGGGACAGCATCTACGAGCAGTACGTC.

The genes are TRBV28 and TRBJ1-1; weak D call: TRBD1 (6 bases). Germline V gives CDR1 MDHEN, CDR2 SYDVKM. Trimming removed 9 bases at V and 1 base at J, with 15 bases between. The CDR3 has 14 amino acids. The DNA for the CDR3 is TGTGCCAGTCAGGGGCAGGCGAGGAACACTGAAGCTTTCTTT. Translation: CASQGQARNTEAFF.

This clone has a handful of counts. The chain is built from TRBV28 and TRBJ2-5; TRBD2 is a possible D gene (5 bases). There are 11 residues in the CDR3. Germline assignment: CDR1 MDHEN and CDR2 SYDVKM. V lost 7 bases and J 3 bases, leaving 6 bases between the germline ends. CDR3 DNA: TGTGCCAGCATCGGGGAAGAGACCCAGTACTTC. It encodes CASIGEETQYF.

This clone was counted a few times. This chain uses TRBV6-5 with TRBJ1-3; a weak D match, TRBD1 (6 bases). This CDR3 spans 14 amino acids. Trimming took off 6 bases at V and 1 base at J, with 10 bases between the two ends. From germline, CDR1 is MNHEY and CDR2 SVGAGI. DNA of the CDR3: TGTGCCAGCAGCCTGACAGGATCTGGAAACACCATATATTTT. It specifies CASSLTGSGNTIYF.

The CDR3 spells CASSLGDRGGEQYF. For the CDR3, the DNA is TGCGCCAGCAGCTTGGGGGACAGGGGAGGAGAGCAGTACTTC. The gene calls are TRBV5-1 and TRBJ2-7, with 10 bases matching TRBD1. V gave up 0 bases and J gave up 7 bases; unmatched junction bases: 4. Germline V gene sequence: CDR1 SGHRS, CDR2 YFSETQ. This CDR3 has 14 amino acids.

The rearrangement joins TRBV7-8 to TRBJ2-2, with D hard to call. The CDR3 contains 15 residues. CDR1 and CDR2 from the germline V gene are SGHVS and FQNEAQ. V lost 3 bases and J 0 bases, leaving 8 bases between the germline ends. The CDR3 DNA reads TGTGCCAGCAGCTTGATACAGCCGAACACCGGGGAGCTGTTTTTT. Amino acid sequence: CASSLIQPNTGELFF.

This clone was counted a few times. The rearrangement uses TRBV9 and TRBJ2-2; a weak D match, TRBD2 (6 bases). V lost 1 base, J lost 1 base, and 11 bases lay in between. The V gene's germline CDR1 is SGDLS and CDR2 YYNGEE. The CDR3 runs to 16 residues. The CDR3 sequence is CASSVRGNQNTGELFF. DNA of the CDR3: TGTGCCAGCAGCGTACGCGGGAACCAGAACACCGGGGAGCTGTTTTTT.

A few counts support this clone. The chain combines TRBV5-4 with TRBJ1-2; D is possibly TRBD1 (5 bases). Germline CDR1 SGHNT, CDR2 YYREEE (reference sequence). V was shortened by 3 bases and J by 5 bases, with 11 bases between the two germline ends. CDR3 size: 13 residues. The CDR3: CASSSQGVYGYTF. The CDR3 bases are TGTGCCAGCAGCTCTCAGGGCGTGTATGGCTACACCTTC.

The chain joins TRBV9 to TRBJ1-1; no reliable D call. The length of the CDR3 is 14 residues. Germline lookup yields CDR1 SGDLS and CDR2 YYNGEE. The ends were cut back, 2 bases at V and 0 bases at J, with 8 bases in the middle. The CDR3 bases are TGTGCCAGCAGCGTTTACCAGGTGAACACTGAAGCTTTCTTT. As protein: CASSVYQVNTEAFF.

The CDR3: CASSYVDTYYEQYF. CDR3 DNA sequence: TGTGCCAGCAGTTACGTTGATACCTACTACGAGCAGTACTTC. This chain joins TRBV6-6 and TRBJ2-5; D gene unclear. The DNA end lines up better with TRBJ2-7; the J call may be wrong. CDR1 MNHNY and CDR2 SVGAGI come from the germline V gene (reference sequence). The CDR3 extends over 14 amino acids.

This clone has a handful of counts. The J gene is TRBJ2-7, the V gene TRBV19; D is uncertain. V lost 1 base and J lost 0, with 7 bases in between. The CDR3 has 14 amino acids. Germline V lookup: CDR1 LNHDA, CDR2 SQIVND (reference sequence). The chain's CDR3 is CASSIVGGSYEQYF. CDR3 DNA sequence: TGTGCCAGTAGTATAGTTGGCGGCTCCTACGAGCAGTACTTC.

To note about this clone: Other DNA sequences of this sample code for an identical CDR3. The chain recombines TRBV18 with TRBJ2-7; D possibly corresponds to TRBD1 (6 bases). CDR3 length: 12 residues. Per germline, CDR1 KGHSH and CDR2 LQKENI. The CDR3 sequence: CASSPGALEQYV. CDR3 DNA sequence: TGTGCAAGCTCACCAGGGGCCCTCGAGCAGTACGTC.

The chain recombines TRBV10-3 with TRBJ1-4; 7 bases are a match to TRBD1. The V gene end was trimmed by 2 bases and the J gene end by 4 bases; junction bases not matched to a gene: 7. Germline values: CDR1 ENHRY, CDR2 SYGVKD. This CDR3 comprises 16 residues. The CDR3: CAISEGRTGGNEKLFF. The CDR3 nucleotides read TGTGCCATCAGTGAGGGGAGGACAGGTGGTAATGAAAAACTGTTTTTT.